The sequence of this T cell receptor beta chain was determined in a study of cytomegalovirus exposure and HLA in healthy donors. As for the study in general: Early released data comprised tens of millions of unique TCRs from HLA-typed donors.

Note on this clone: What it recognizes is unknown.

The CDR3 runs to 15 residues. Germline V gives CDR1 SGHTA, CDR2 FQGNSA. V was clipped by 1 base and J by 7 bases; unmatched bases: 7. PCR primers comprised 60 Vbeta and 13 Jbeta primers. Profiling relied on immunoSEQ multiplex PCR, and the TCRdb table lists in-frame clones only, not all of them. Among about 160,000 clones, about 77% were seen once, and the ten largest hold 1.3%. Study-level points and caveats: By HLA locus, TCR association rates varied in a later analysis, with DRB1 showing the most and HLA-C the fewest.

Sequenced input: PBMCs. This receptor was identified in a woman in her fifties or sixties in good health and CMV-seronegative. The chain has TRBV7-2 and TRBJ2-1; 7 bases align to TRBD2. This CDR3 reads CASSLVSLAENEQFF. CDR3 coding DNA: TGTGCCAGCAGCTTAGTATCGCTAGCGGAAAATGAGCAGTTCTTC.